Following are 12 T cell receptor beta chains from one sample sequenced in a study of cytomegalovirus exposure and HLA in healthy donors. Profiled with immunoSEQ multiplex PCR; TCRdb holds only in-frame clones, not every one. Altogether some 90,000 clones are present, about 88% being singletons, with the ten largest covering 5.5% to 7%. The sample taken for sequencing was PBMCs. These receptors were obtained from a man between 18 and 29 years old in good health and CMV-seropositive.

This clone has a single count. The chain has TRBV6-5 and TRBJ2-7; D may be TRBD2 (5 bases). The CDR3 loop spans 14 amino acids. CDR1 is MNHEY, CDR2 SVGAGI, per germline. Trimming cost V 4 bases and J 3 bases, with 13 bases left between them. The CDR3 DNA reads TGTGCCAGCAGTTCCCCTCGGACTGACTACGAGCAGTACTTC. It encodes CASSSPRTDYEQYF.

The CDR3 DNA follows: TGTGCCAGCAGCTTGGCGGGACTAGCATGGGTAATAGGCAATGAGCAGTTCTTC. Its protein product is CASSLAGLAWVIGNEQFF. V and J are TRBV5-6 and TRBJ2-1, with 9 bases fitting TRBD2. The germline V gene encodes CDR1 SGHDT and CDR2 YYEEEE. V lost 0 bases, J lost 6 bases, and 13 bases stayed unmatched. The CDR3 runs 18 residues.

J is TRBJ2-5 and V is TRBV2, with a possible D match to TRBD2 (6 bases). Germline V gene data show CDR1 as SNHLY and CDR2 as FYNNEI. The V gene lost 2 bases and the J gene lost 5 bases, with 15 bases spanning the gap. The CDR3 has 15 residues. DNA of the CDR3: TGTGCCAGCAGTGAAACCCTGGTCGGAGGGGAGACCCAGTACTTC. It codes for CASSETLVGGETQYF. Supplemented by reference TRBV2 and TRBJ2-5, the full variable domain reads EPEVTQTPSHQVTQMGQEVILRCVPISNHLYFYWYRQILGQKVEFLVSFYNNEISEKSEIFDDQFSVERPDGSNFTLKIRSTKLEDSAMYFCASSETLVGGETQYFGPGTRLLVL.

The V and J genes are TRBV19 and TRBJ2-7, with D possibly being TRBD2 (5 bases). CDR3 length: 16 residues. Between the trimmed V and J ends, which lost 4 bases and 0 bases, there was a span of 16 bases. In germline, CDR1 is LNHDA, CDR2 SQIVND (reference sequence). CDR3 nucleotides: TGTGCCAGTAGTACAACTCCCGGGAAGAGCTCCTACGAGCAGTACTTC. As protein: CASSTTPGKSSYEQYF. Using reference TRBV19 and TRBJ2-7 for the parts outside the CDR3, the full variable domain is DGGITQSPKYLFRKEGQNVTLSCEQNLNHDAMYWYRQDPGQGLRLIYYSQIVNDFQKGDIAEGYSVSREKKESFPLTVTSAQKNPTAFYLCASSTTPGKSSYEQYFGPGTRLTVT.

This clone was observed once. The genes are TRBV27 and TRBJ2-1; TRBD1 aligns across 9 bases. Losses at the gene ends were 5 bases for V and 2 bases for J; bases not matched to a gene: 13. The CDR3 spans 18 residues. Germline assignment: CDR1 MNHEY and CDR2 SMNVEV (reference sequence). DNA of the CDR3: TGTGCCAGCAGTCTATTACTCCCGGGACAGGGCCCCTACAATGAGCAGTTCTTC. It specifies CASSLLLPGQGPYNEQFF.

This chain links TRBV11-3 with TRBJ1-1, with a possible D match to TRBD1 (5 bases). Trimming took 0 bases from V and 1 from J, leaving 15 bases between them. CDR1 SGHNT and CDR2 YENEEA come from the germline V gene. This CDR3 contains 17 residues. CDR3 amino acids: CASSLDLSGRANTEAFF. CDR3 coding DNA: TGTGCCAGCAGCTTAGATCTCTCCGGCAGGGCGAACACTGAAGCTTTCTTT. Drawing the rest from reference TRBV11-3 and TRBJ1-1, the complete variable domain is EAGVVQSPRYKIIEKKQPVAFWCNPISGHNTLYWYLQNLGQGPELLIRYENEEAVDDSQLPKDRFSAERLKGVDSTLKIQPAELGDSAVYLCASSLDLSGRANTEAFFGQGTRLTVV.

This clone was detected only a few times. The chain's CDR3 is CASSLSVPGSTDTQYF. DNA of the CDR3: TGTGCCAGCAGTTTATCCGTTCCCGGGAGCACAGATACGCAGTATTTT. J is TRBJ2-3 and V is TRBV27; no clear D gene. CDR3 size: 16 residues. CDR1 and CDR2 (germline): MNHEY, SMNVEV (reference sequence). V dropped 0 bases and J dropped 0 bases, with 10 bases sitting between them.

The chain links TRBV19 to TRBJ1-2; 10 bases match TRBD1. The germline gives CDR1 LNHDA, CDR2 SQIVND (reference sequence). The CDR3 has 18 amino acids. V lost 4 bases to trimming and J lost 4 bases; unmatched junction nucleotides: 15. For the CDR3, the DNA is TGTGCCAGTAGTAGGAGGGGACAGGGGTTTTCGGCCCGCTATGGCTACACCTTC. Residues: CASSRRGQGFSARYGYTF.

J is TRBJ2-7 and V is TRBV29-1; D might be TRBD2 (6 bases). Trimming left V 4 bases short and J 5 bases short, with 12 bases between. The CDR3 runs to 12 residues. The germline gives CDR1 SQVTM, CDR2 ANQGSEA. CDR3 DNA: TGCAGCGTTGGGGCTAGCGCGGACGAGCAGTACTTC. It codes for CSVGASADEQYF.

The chain carries TRBV25-1 and TRBJ2-7, with 7 bases fitting TRBD1. In germline, CDR1 is MGHDK, CDR2 SYGVNS. The CDR3 spans 15 residues. Trimming at V came to 8 bases and at J to 2 bases, leaving 12 bases not matched to a gene. CDR3 loop: CASSPPQGLAYEQYF. The CDR3 bases are TGTGCCAGCTCCCCGCCACAGGGGTTAGCCTACGAGCAGTACTTC.

The genes are TRBV7-8 and TRBJ2-6; 7 bases are shared with TRBD1. The CDR3 is 22 amino acids. Germline CDR1 is SGHVS and CDR2 is FQNEAQ. V was clipped by 1 base and J by 0 bases; unmatched bases: 18. As DNA, the CDR3 is TGTGCCAGCAGCTTAGGAACTTTTTTGAGGGGGCTCACCGGCTCTGGGGCCAACGTCCTGACTTTC. Encoded protein: CASSLGTFLRGLTGSGANVLTF. The full variable domain, in which reference TRBV7-8 and TRBJ2-6 provide the parts outside the CDR3, is GAGVSQSPRYKVAKRGQDVALRCDPISGHVSLFWYQQALGQGPEFLTYFQNEAQLDKSGLPSDRFFAERPEGSVSTLKIQRTQQEDSAVYLCASSLGTFLRGLTGSGANVLTFGAGSRLTVL.

The chain recombines TRBV7-2 with TRBJ1-2; 10 bases match TRBD1. There are 16 residues in the CDR3. The J segment lost 4 bases and the V segment lost 2 bases, leaving 7 bases of the junction unmatched. The germline V gene encodes CDR1 SGHTA and CDR2 FQGNSA. The CDR3, as DNA: TGTGCCAGCAGCTTAACTACCGGGACAGGGGCCTATGGCTACACCTTC. It translates to CASSLTTGTGAYGYTF.